These T cell receptor beta chains were read from a single sample in a study of T-cell memory formation after mild COVID-19. TCRdb reprocessed the 5' RACE reads via MiXCR and lists one record per CDR3 protein. The sample lists about 430,000 distinct CDR3 sequences; approximately 24% were seen once. Sequencing was done on a sample of PBMCs or a T cell subset sorted from them (not recorded which). These receptors were taken from an adult woman who had mild COVID-19 (a few samples of this study predate the infection). Cell type and time point are not known. Each CDR3 is given with its conserved first and last residue. A D gene is named only where the DNA matches it firmly. Part of the rows lack a size; the others show once, few, many or a class for expanded clones.

J gene	clone size	D gene	V gene	CDR3 protein	CDR3 DNA
TRBJ1-2	-	-	TRBV5-6	CASSSSFRRYGYTF	TGTGCCAGCAGCTCGTCCTTTAGGAGATATGGCTACACCTTC
TRBJ1-1	few	TRBD1	TRBV15	CATGTGGKNTEAFF	TGTGCCACTGGGACAGGGGGCAAGAACACTGAAGCTTTCTTT
TRBJ2-2	-	-	TRBV7-9	CASSSVQPNTGELFF	TGTGCCAGCAGCTCCGTCCAGCCGAACACCGGGGAGCTGTTTTTT
TRBJ2-1	-	-	TRBV12-3/TRBV12-4	CASSFSSGSNEQFF	TGTGCCAGCAGTTTTTCGTCCGGTTCAAATGAGCAGTTCTTC
TRBJ1-2	few	-	TRBV10-3	CAISEGFPGGYTF	TGTGCCATCAGTGAGGGCTTCCCGGGGGGCTACACCTTC
TRBJ2-3	-	-	TRBV20-1	CSASTLRAFPPDTQYF	TGCAGTGCCTCCACCCTCCGGGCCTTTCCCCCAGATACGCAGTATTTT
TRBJ2-7	few	-	TRBV4-2	CASSQDERTQSYEQYF	TGTGCCAGCAGCCAAGACGAGCGGACCCAGAGCTACGAGCAGTACTTC
TRBJ1-2	few	TRBD1	TRBV20-1	CRGDRGYTF	TGCAGGGGGGACAGAGGCTACACCTTC
TRBJ2-5	many	-	TRBV15	CATSIGVRGTQYF	TGTGCCACCAGCATAGGGGTGAGAGGGACCCAGTACTTC
TRBJ2-5	-	TRBD1	TRBV7-9	CASSLVGQGEETQYF	TGTGCCAGCAGCTTAGTGGGACAGGGTGAAGAGACCCAGTACTTC
TRBJ1-1	-	TRBD1	TRBV11-2	CASSPFRDSNTEAFF	TGTGCCAGCAGCCCGTTTAGGGACAGTAACACTGAAGCTTTCTTT
TRBJ2-4	-	-	TRBV9	CASSVSGLAKNIQYF	TGTGCCAGCAGCGTCAGCGGTCTAGCCAAAAACATTCAGTACTTC
TRBJ1-1	-	TRBD1	TRBV20-1	CSARHGTGGLGTEAFF	TGCAGTGCTAGACACGGGACAGGGGGTCTCGGCACTGAAGCTTTCTTT
TRBJ2-1	few	-	TRBV21-1	CASKSPDGRTSGTGTQDEQFF	TGTGCCAGCAAATCTCCCGACGGAAGGACTAGCGGGACTGGGACCCAAGATGAGCAGTTCTTC
TRBJ2-3	few	TRBD2	TRBV6-5	CASSAPRSGVTTDTQYF	TGTGCCAGCAGTGCCCCTAGGAGCGGGGTTACCACAGATACGCAGTATTTT
TRBJ1-1	-	-	TRBV6-6	CASRLYSDTEAFF	TGTGCCAGCAGGTTATACTCGGACACTGAAGCTTTCTTT
TRBJ2-3	many	-	TRBV4-1	CASSQTSAWIDTQYF	TGCGCCAGCAGCCAAACAAGTGCGTGGATAGATACGCAGTATTTT
TRBJ2-7	-	-	TRBV6-5	CASSFAGPDYEQYF	TGTGCCAGCAGTTTCGCAGGGCCCGACTACGAGCAGTACTTC
TRBJ2-1	-	-	TRBV7-3	CASSLGHQGIGQFF	TGTGCCAGCAGCTTAGGACATCAGGGCATAGGGCAGTTCTTC
TRBJ1-1	-	-	TRBV5-1	CASSQRGSEAFF	TGCGCCAGCAGCCAAAGGGGCAGTGAAGCTTTCTTT
TRBJ2-6	-	TRBD1	TRBV25-1	CASRTGDPRVLTF	TGTGCCAGCCGGACAGGGGACCCTCGCGTCCTGACTTTC
TRBJ1-4	-	-	TRBV7-6	CASSPDRWGVTNEKLFF	TGTGCCAGCAGCCCCGATCGGTGGGGGGTCACTAATGAAAAACTGTTTTTT
TRBJ2-3	-	TRBD2	TRBV12-3/TRBV12-4	CASRRGSRSDTQYF	TGTGCCAGCAGGCGGGGGAGCAGATCAGATACGCAGTATTTT